Reported below is one T cell receptor beta chain. The target of this receptor is not known. Per-base quality was not reported, and no clone a single base away is much larger than it. The record originates from a study of blood T cell repertoires in COVID-19 (dated by TCRdb to about 2020). About the investigation overall: The collaborator samples originated in the United States, Italy and Spain and spanned the acute and convalescent phases of COVID-19. The material from the prospective study consisted of cDNA or gDNA derived from T cells, B-cell-depleted T cells, or PBMCs. Subjects who had been exposed to COVID-19, were actively infected with it, or had recovered from it provided the deeply sampled blood TCRbeta repertoires that made up the dataset. A freely available public database, intended as a resource for researchers studying the immune response to SARS-CoV-2, is where the repertoires were released. Samples came from the ongoing ImmuneRACE study (first 160 participants) plus 1,254 subjects from 6 global collaborators. Sample metadata almost always included a de-identified subject ID, COVID-19 status, age in years and sex. Where available, HLA class I and class II types were obtained from metadata supplied by the sample provider rather than from assay-based typing.

TCRbeta CDR3 regions were amplified from genomic DNA using the immunoSEQ Assay, a bias-controlled multiplex PCR. Per the original workflow: The number of nucleated cells in each sample was estimated by amplification of reference gene primers within the assay. Sequence reads were collapsed and filtered to measure the absolute abundance of every unique TCRbeta CDR3 rearrangement. For each sample, productive Simpson clonality was calculated as the square root of Simpson's diversity index across productive rearrangements. The table was pulled from immuneACCESS by TCRdb, which kept in-frame rearrangements only. Such tables lose some clones; where checked, under half of the loss comes from unresolved V genes, and the rest has no known cause. V, J and clone size reflect that table, while D and trimming were determined from the DNA. The sample table shows about 100,000 clones, and approximately 86% are seen once. 5% of the sample is taken by the ten largest.

What the research found in general, with its limitations: How much clinical and demographic metadata was included differed by source and by participant, and the metadata was provided uncurated.

The CDR3 numbers 14 residues from cysteine through phenylalanine. Left in the record is the CDR3 DNA by itself, 42 bases read in frame from the first base. Sequences LNHDA (CDR1) and SQIVND (CDR2) are obtained from the germline V gene (reference sequence). V has 5 bases trimmed and J has 8 bases trimmed; junction bases matching no gene number 9. Whole blood was collected in K2EDTA tubes by collaborating institutions according to the institutions' own protocols. For TCRbeta analysis, collaborator samples were shipped as frozen whole blood, as isolated PBMCs, or as DNA extracted from either sample type.

Sequencing used peripheral blood. Rearrangement joined TRBV19 to TRBJ2-1, with 7 middle bases fitting TRBD1. This TCR was sampled from a human donor in a cohort sampled during active COVID-19. This receptor has the CDR3 CASSVRQGSDEQFF. The DNA is TGTGCCAGTAGTGTGAGACAGGGCTCCGATGAGCAGTTCTTC. Joined to the reference TRBV19 and TRBJ2-1 proteins, this CDR3 gives the full variable domain: DGGITQSPKYLFRKEGQNVTLSCEQNLNHDAMYWYRQDPGQGLRLIYYSQIVNDFQKGDIAEGYSVSREKKESFPLTVTSAQKNPTAFYLCASSVRQGSDEQFFGPGTRLTVL.